These 28 T cell receptor beta chains were sequenced from one sample in a study of Graves' ophthalmopathy and Graves' hyperthyroidism (dated by TCRdb to 2017 to 2018). These reads were obtained on an Illumina HiSeq 2000. TCR beta CDR3 regions were amplified from RNA transcripts for repertoire sequencing. The first round was an RT-PCR using HTBI primers with the Qiagen OneStep RT-PCR kit, and this first round was followed by a second-round multiplex PCR, then size selection and purification. Through fastp at Q25 and MiXCR, TCRdb rebuilt clones from the public reads, retaining in-frame beta chains. Every CDR3 protein is listed once, alongside the most common genes and DNA of its rows. Counted in this sample were fewer than 350,000 distinct CDR3 sequences; 17% of them appeared once. The leading ten clones occupy roughly an eighth of the sample. Material: peripheral blood. Source of these receptors: an adult man with Graves' ophthalmopathy.

This clonotype was detected ten times or more. The chain couples TRBV14 to TRBJ1-1; no firm D call. The CDR3 runs to 13 residues. Germline lookup yields CDR1 SGHDN and CDR2 FVKESK. Deletions cut 0 bases from V and 11 bases from J, with 13 bases between. CDR3 in DNA: TGTGCCAGCAGCCAAGACATTGGAAGAGGGGCTTTCTTT. The encoded protein is CASSQDIGRGAFF.

This clonotype was seen ten or more times. The chain employs TRBV29-1 and TRBJ2-5; D unresolved. Trimming took 2 bases from V and 5 from J, leaving 6 bases between them. CDR1 is SQVTM and CDR2 is ANQGSEA in the germline V gene. The CDR3 totals 11 residues. The CDR3 nucleotides read TGCAGCGTTGAAAGGACGGAGACCCAGTACTTC. Protein: CSVERTETQYF. Full variable domain (rest looked up from reference TRBV29-1 and TRBJ2-5): SAVISQKPSRDICQRGTSLTIQCQVDSQVTMMFWYRQQPGQSLTLIATANQGSEATYESGFVIDKFPISRPNLTFSTLTVSNMSPEDSSIYLCSVERTETQYFGPGTRLLVL.

This clonotype occurred many times. This chain joins TRBV19 and TRBJ2-7; D is unresolved. Germline CDR1 reads LNHDA; CDR2 reads SQIVND (reference sequence). Trimming took off 3 bases at V and 2 bases at J, with 14 bases between the two ends. CDR3 size: 15 residues. The CDR3 sequence is CASSILVGGPYEQYF. The CDR3 bases are TGTGCCAGTAGTATTCTTGTCGGCGGACCCTACGAGCAGTACTTC.

This clonotype appeared many times. The CDR3 is CASTQDVQETQYF. CDR3 nucleotide sequence: TGTGCCAGCACTCAGGATGTGCAAGAGACCCAGTACTTC. The chain carries TRBV2 and TRBJ2-5; D is undetermined. This CDR3 has 13 residues. Germline V lookup: CDR1 SNHLY, CDR2 FYNNEI. V lost 7 bases and J 2 bases, leaving 11 bases between the germline ends.

This clonotype was detected many times. This chain joins TRBV19 and TRBJ1-5; the D is unclear. V was clipped by 7 bases and J by 4 bases, with 14 bases between them. The CDR3 runs to 14 residues. Germline CDR1 LNHDA, CDR2 SQIVND (reference sequence). The CDR3 protein is CASTEVSRNQPQHF. CDR3 DNA sequence: TGTGCCAGTACCGAAGTATCACGGAATCAGCCCCAGCATTTT.

This clonotype was observed at least ten times. This chain links TRBV28 with TRBJ2-5; maybe TRBD1 (7 bases). Germline V gene data show CDR1 as MDHEN and CDR2 as SYDVKM. V lost 3 bases and J 5 bases, leaving 16 bases between the germline ends. The CDR3 sequence is 15 residues long. CDR3 region: CASSFGSGGTETQYF. The CDR3 DNA follows: TGTGCCAGCAGTTTCGGGTCAGGGGGGACGGAGACCCAGTACTTC.

This clonotype was counted at least ten times. The chain uses TRBV6-2 or TRBV6-3 and TRBJ2-7; 11 bases are shared with TRBD2. V shed 10 bases, J shed 3 bases, and the junction held 11 bases outside the gene matches. The CDR3 sequence is 15 residues long. Germline-derived CDR1 and CDR2 are MNHEY and SVGEGT. In DNA, the CDR3 is TGTGCCAACAGAAGACTAGCGGGAAGTCTCTACGAGCAGTACTTC. It yields the protein CANRRLAGSLYEQYF.

This clonotype was seen repeatedly, ten times or more. This CDR3 is CSVGDRAETEAFF. CDR3 coding DNA: TGCAGCGTCGGCGACAGGGCCGAAACTGAAGCTTTCTTT. The rearrangement uses TRBV29-1 and TRBJ1-1, with 7 bases fitting TRBD1. This CDR3 is built from 13 residues. CDR1 is SQVTM and CDR2 is ANQGSEA in the germline V gene. The V gene end was trimmed by 6 bases and the J gene end by 5 bases; junction bases not matched to a gene: 9.

Many counts were recorded for this clonotype. This chain joins TRBV6-1 and TRBJ1-2; maybe TRBD1 (6 bases). Germline-derived CDR1 and CDR2 are MNHNS and SASEGT. The CDR3 has 15 residues. V lost 0 bases to trimming and J lost 4 bases, with 12 bases between them. CDR3 nucleotides: TGTGCCAGCAGTGAAGCATTGGGGGCATCCTATGGCTACACCTTC. Translated: CASSEALGASYGYTF.

This clonotype appeared a few times. The gene calls are TRBV28 and TRBJ1-1; D is unresolved. Germline V gene sequence: CDR1 MDHEN, CDR2 SYDVKM. V was clipped by 6 bases and J by 7 bases, with 12 bases between them. The CDR3 has 12 residues. In DNA form, the CDR3 reads TGTGCCAGCAGCCCACGAGGAGGTGAAGCTTTCTTT. Protein sequence: CASSPRGGEAFF.

The CDR3 nucleotides read TGTGCCAGCAGCTTACTAGTCCGTGGGTCCCAAGGCTACACCTTC. As protein: CASSLLVRGSQGYTF. The chain carries TRBV7-2 and TRBJ1-2; D gene unclear. V lost 2 bases to trimming and J lost 8 bases, with 18 bases between them. Germline V gene lookup returns CDR1 SGHTA and CDR2 FQGNSA. This CDR3 comprises 15 residues.

The V call is TRBV28, the J call TRBJ2-5; 8 nucleotides match TRBD1. V shed 5 bases and J 4 bases; nucleotides not matched to a gene: 12. Germline-derived CDR1 and CDR2 are MDHEN and SYDVKM. CDR3 length: 16 residues. The CDR3 region is CASSPRTGSRGETQYF. The CDR3 DNA reads as TGTGCCAGCAGTCCGCGGACAGGGTCGAGAGGAGAGACCCAGTACTTC.

This clonotype was observed at least ten times. The chain has TRBV30 and TRBJ1-6, with 10 bases identical to TRBD1. The CDR3 spans 13 residues. The junction had 3 bases not matched to a gene; V was cut back by 6 bases and J by 7 bases. Germline CDR1 is GTSNPN and CDR2 is SVGIG (reference sequence). DNA of the CDR3: TGTGCCTGCCGGGGACAGGGGAATTCACCCCTCCACTTT. This encodes CACRGQGNSPLHF.

This clonotype was detected many times. The rearrangement uses TRBV7-3 and TRBJ2-3; D gene unclear. Between the trimmed V and J ends, which lost 0 bases and 4 bases, there was a span of 5 bases. Germline V gives CDR1 SGHTA, CDR2 FQGTGA. The length of the CDR3 is 13 residues. CDR3 sequence (DNA): TGTGCCAGCAGCTTAACACGGGCAGATACGCAGTATTTT. Translation: CASSLTRADTQYF.

This clonotype was detected ten times or more. The genes are TRBV18 and TRBJ1-2; D possibly corresponds to TRBD1 (5 bases). The CDR3 is 11 residues long. With 5 bases removed from V and 8 bases from J, the gap between germline ends came to 9 bases. CDR1 and CDR2 from the germline V gene are KGHSH and LQKENI. CDR3 sequence: CASSSTAGYTF. As DNA, the CDR3 is TGTGCCAGCTCATCGACAGCGGGCTACACCTTC.

This clonotype was observed many times. This chain uses TRBV10-3 with TRBJ2-7; D may be TRBD1 (6 bases). This CDR3 has 15 residues. Germline V gives CDR1 ENHRY, CDR2 SYGVKD. V was cut by 4 bases and J by 0 bases, with 13 bases left in between. For the CDR3, the DNA is TGTGCCATCAGTGGGAAGGGGGAAGTCTCCTACGAGCAGTACTTC. This encodes CAISGKGEVSYEQYF.

This clonotype was observed at least ten times. The V call is TRBV29-1, the J call TRBJ1-5; no reliable D call. Germline V CDR1 and CDR2: SQVTM, ANQGSEA. The CDR3 is 15 residues long. Between the trimmed V and J ends, which lost 4 bases and 0 bases, there was a span of 13 bases. The CDR3 nucleotides read TGCAGCGTTGTCCCGGGGTCTGATAGCAATCAGCCCCAGCATTTT. Translated: CSVVPGSDSNQPQHF.

This sequence joins TRBV27 and TRBJ2-7; 7 positions agree with TRBD1. This CDR3 is built from 16 residues. Germline CDR1 MNHEY, CDR2 SMNVEV (reference sequence). Trimming took 6 bases from V and 5 from J; bases not matched to a gene: 16. The DNA for the CDR3 is TGTGCCAGCAGCGGATTCTTTGAGGGGGCGCAGGACGAGCAGTACTTC. The encoded protein is CASSGFFEGAQDEQYF.

This clonotype was seen at least ten times. V usage is TRBV5-1 and J usage is TRBJ1-1; D is perhaps TRBD1 (6 bases). Germline CDR1 is SGHRS and CDR2 is YFSETQ. The CDR3 consists of 15 residues. Trimming removed 3 bases at V and 7 bases at J, with 19 bases between. The CDR3 sequence is CASSWGGRQAGEAFF. Here the CDR3 DNA reads TGCGCCAGCAGCTGGGGTGGGAGACAGGCAGGTGAAGCTTTCTTT.

In its sample, this clonotype was seen a few times. J is TRBJ2-2 and V is TRBV29-1; D remains ambiguous. The CDR3 runs 11 residues. With 6 bases removed from V and 0 bases from J, the gap between germline ends came to 2 bases. Germline CDR1 is SQVTM and CDR2 is ANQGSEA. The CDR3 DNA reads as TGCAGCGTCGCGAACACCGGGGAGCTGTTTTTT. This encodes CSVANTGELFF.

A note on this clonotype: A junction end diverges from the germline sequence, so it may reflect a read error. This chain links TRBV3-1 with TRBJ1-2, with D unclear. CDR1 is LGHDT, CDR2 YNNKEL, per germline (reference sequence). CDR3 size: 15 residues. CDR3 nucleotides: TGTGCCAGCAGCGACGGGATAGCTTCCCCCTATGGCTACATCTTC. Amino acid sequence: CASSDGIASPYGYIF.

This clonotype was seen ten or more times. This chain uses TRBV7-9 with TRBJ2-7; 13 nucleotides match TRBD2. The CDR3 contains 11 residues. CDR1 SEHNR and CDR2 FQNEAQ come from the germline V gene (reference sequence). The CDR3 sequence is CASSNGLAGDV. CDR3 DNA: TGTGCCAGCAGCAATGGACTAGCGGGAGATGTC.

This clonotype has ten or more counts. The chain employs TRBV27 and TRBJ2-7; 8 nucleotides line up with TRBD1. J was trimmed by 7 bases and V by 1 base; bases with no gene match: 9. Per germline, CDR1 MNHEY and CDR2 SMNVEV (reference sequence). The CDR3 runs to 15 residues. CDR3 sequence: CASSLYGQGDREQYF. The DNA of the CDR3 is TGTGCCAGCAGTTTATACGGACAGGGAGATAGAGAGCAGTACTTC.

The sample holds many counts of this clonotype. The rearrangement joins TRBV14 to TRBJ2-7, with TRBD1 matching 7 bases. Germline CDR1 and CDR2: SGHDN and FVKESK. This CDR3 region has 15 residues. V gave up 1 base and J gave up 7 bases; unmatched junction bases: 10. CDR3 nucleotide sequence: TGTGCCAGCAGCCAAGCAGCAAGGGGGCGCGAAGAGCAGTACTTC. As protein: CASSQAARGREEQYF.

This clonotype was counted only a few times. V and J are TRBV20-1 and TRBJ1-1, with 9 bases identical to TRBD1. V trimming: 8 bases; J trimming: 1 base; junction bases outside the gene matches: 5. CDR3 size: 13 residues. The germline V gene encodes CDR1 DFQATT and CDR2 SNEGSKA (reference sequence). The CDR3 here is CSKPGQGNTEAFF. In DNA form, the CDR3 reads TGCAGTAAGCCGGGACAGGGGAACACTGAAGCTTTCTTT.

This clonotype was detected ten times or more. This chain uses TRBV6-5 with TRBJ1-2, with TRBD1 matching over 8 bases. The CDR3 consists of 16 residues. Germline trimming cut 2 bases from V and 5 bases from J; bases unmatched to any gene: 10. Germline V lookup: CDR1 MNHEY, CDR2 SVGAGI. The CDR3 spells CASSYQQDRVFYGYTF. The CDR3 DNA reads as TGTGCCAGCAGTTACCAGCAGGACAGGGTATTTTATGGCTACACCTTC.

This clonotype was recorded at least ten times. The J gene is TRBJ1-6, the V gene TRBV15; 7 bases are a match to TRBD1. The germline CDR1 and CDR2 sequences are LNHNV and YYDKDF (reference sequence). J gave up 6 bases and V 3 bases, and 5 bases lay outside the gene matches. The CDR3 totals 15 residues. The CDR3 spells CATSSKTGFNSPLHF. The CDR3 nucleotides are TGTGCCACCAGCAGTAAGACAGGGTTTAATTCACCCCTCCACTTT.

There are many counts of this clonotype. V usage is TRBV12-3 or TRBV12-4 and J usage is TRBJ1-2; D may be TRBD1 (6 bases). The CDR3 is 13 amino acids. V shed 6 bases and J shed 4 bases, with 12 bases lying between them. This CDR3 reads CASSSTGSYGYTF. In DNA form, the CDR3 reads TGTGCCAGCAGCTCCACAGGGAGCTATGGCTACACCTTC.